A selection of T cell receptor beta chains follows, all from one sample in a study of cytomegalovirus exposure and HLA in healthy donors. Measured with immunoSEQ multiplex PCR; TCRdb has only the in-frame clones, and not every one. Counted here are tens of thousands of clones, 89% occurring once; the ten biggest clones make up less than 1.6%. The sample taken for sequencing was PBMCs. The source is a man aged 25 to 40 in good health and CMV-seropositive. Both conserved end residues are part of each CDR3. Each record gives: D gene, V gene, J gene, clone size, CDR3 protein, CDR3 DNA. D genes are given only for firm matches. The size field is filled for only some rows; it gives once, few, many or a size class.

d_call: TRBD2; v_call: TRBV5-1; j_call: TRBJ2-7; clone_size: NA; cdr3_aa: CASSLVSGNHEQYF; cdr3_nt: TGCGCCAGCAGCTTGGTTAGCGGGAACCACGAGCAGTACTTC
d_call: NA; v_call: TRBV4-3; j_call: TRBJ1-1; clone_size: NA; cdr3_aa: CASSLEGLGDTEAFF; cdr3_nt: TGCGCCAGCAGCCTTGAAGGGCTAGGGGACACTGAAGCTTTCTTT
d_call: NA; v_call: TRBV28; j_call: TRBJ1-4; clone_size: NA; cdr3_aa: CASGGQVNEKLFF; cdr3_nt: TGTGCCAGCGGTGGGCAGGTTAATGAAAAACTGTTTTTT
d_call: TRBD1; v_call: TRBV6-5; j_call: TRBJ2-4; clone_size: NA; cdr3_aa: CASSYSTRTGKNIQYF; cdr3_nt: TGTGCCAGCAGTTACTCGACCCGGACAGGGAAAAACATTCAGTACTTC
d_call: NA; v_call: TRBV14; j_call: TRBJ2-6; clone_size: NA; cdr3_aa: CASSQDVTPSGANVLTF; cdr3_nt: TGTGCCAGCAGCCAAGACGTCACCCCGAGTGGGGCCAACGTCCTGACTTTC
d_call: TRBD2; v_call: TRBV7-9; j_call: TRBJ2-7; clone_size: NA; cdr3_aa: CATEERAGETYEQYF; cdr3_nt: TGTGCCACCGAAGAACGAGCGGGAGAGACCTACGAGCAGTACTTC
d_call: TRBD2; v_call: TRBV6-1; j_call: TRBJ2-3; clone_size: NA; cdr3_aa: CASSARAGGPADTQYF; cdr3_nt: TGTGCCAGCAGTGCTCGAGCGGGAGGACCGGCAGATACGCAGTATTTT
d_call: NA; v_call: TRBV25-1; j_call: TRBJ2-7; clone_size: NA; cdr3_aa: CASSALTGAYEQYF; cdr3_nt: TGTGCCAGCAGTGCACTGACGGGAGCCTACGAGCAGTACTTC
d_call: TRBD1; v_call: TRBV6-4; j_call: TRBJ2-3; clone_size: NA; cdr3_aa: CASSEQGADTQYF; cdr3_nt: TGTGCCAGCAGTGAACAGGGGGCAGATACGCAGTATTTT
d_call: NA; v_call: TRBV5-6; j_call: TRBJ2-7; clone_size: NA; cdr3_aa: CASSLGLEGRDYEQYF; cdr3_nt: TGTGCCAGCAGCTTGGGTCTAGAGGGGCGGGACTACGAGCAGTACTTC
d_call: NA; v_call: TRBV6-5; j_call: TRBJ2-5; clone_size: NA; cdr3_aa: CASRPLLEGGAQYF; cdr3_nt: TGTGCCAGCAGACCTTTACTAGAGGGAGGAGCCCAGTACTTC
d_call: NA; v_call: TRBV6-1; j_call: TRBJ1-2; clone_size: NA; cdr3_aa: CASTGQGDRYGYTF; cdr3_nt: TGTGCCAGCACCGGGCAGGGCGATCGCTATGGCTACACCTTC
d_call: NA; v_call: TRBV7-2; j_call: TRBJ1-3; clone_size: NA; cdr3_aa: CASRPTGSGNTIYF; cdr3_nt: TGTGCCAGCAGACCCACGGGGTCGGGAAACACCATATATTTT
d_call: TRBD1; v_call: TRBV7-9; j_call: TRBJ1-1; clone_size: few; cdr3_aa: CASSPYRGKNTEAFF; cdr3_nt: TGTGCCAGCAGCCCTTACAGGGGGAAGAACACTGAAGCTTTCTTT
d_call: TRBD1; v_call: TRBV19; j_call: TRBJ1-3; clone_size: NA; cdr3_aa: CASSTGTGASGNTIYF; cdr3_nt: TGTGCCAGTAGTACCGGGACAGGCGCCTCTGGAAACACCATATATTTT
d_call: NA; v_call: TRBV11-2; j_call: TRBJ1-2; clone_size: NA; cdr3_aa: CASSLDPSDYGYTF; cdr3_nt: TGTGCCAGCAGCTTAGATCCCTCCGACTATGGCTACACCTTC
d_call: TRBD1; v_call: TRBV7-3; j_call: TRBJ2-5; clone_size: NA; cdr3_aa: CASSLWDRETQYF; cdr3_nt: TGTGCCAGCAGCCTCTGGGACAGGGAGACCCAGTACTTC
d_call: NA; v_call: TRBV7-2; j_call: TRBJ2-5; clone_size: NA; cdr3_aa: CASSYRVQETQYF; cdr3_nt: TGTGCCAGCAGTTACAGGGTCCAAGAGACCCAGTACTTC
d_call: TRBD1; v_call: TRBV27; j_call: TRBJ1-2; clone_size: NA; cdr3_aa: CASSSRTGYGYTF; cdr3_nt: TGTGCCAGCAGTTCGCGGACAGGGTATGGCTACACCTTC
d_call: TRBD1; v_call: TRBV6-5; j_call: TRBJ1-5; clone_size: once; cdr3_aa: CASSADRGNQPQHF; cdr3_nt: TGTGCCAGCAGTGCCGACAGGGGAAACCAGCCCCAGCATTTT
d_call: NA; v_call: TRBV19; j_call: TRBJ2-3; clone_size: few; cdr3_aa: CASRTVGTDTQYF; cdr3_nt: TGTGCCAGTCGGACAGTCGGGACAGATACGCAGTATTTT
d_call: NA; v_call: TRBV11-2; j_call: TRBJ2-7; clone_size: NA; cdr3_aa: CASSLVGTVAESEQYF; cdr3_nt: TGTGCCAGCAGCTTAGTTGGGACAGTAGCGGAATCCGAGCAGTACTTC
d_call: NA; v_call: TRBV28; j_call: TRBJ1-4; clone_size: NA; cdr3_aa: CASTTAGLTGDEKLFF; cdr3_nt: TGTGCCAGCACCACGGCTGGCCTAACCGGGGATGAAAAACTGTTTTTT
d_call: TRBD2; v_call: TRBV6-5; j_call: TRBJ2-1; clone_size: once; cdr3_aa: CASIPRTSGRREQFF; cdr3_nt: TGTGCCAGCATCCCACGGACTAGCGGGAGGAGAGAGCAGTTCTTC
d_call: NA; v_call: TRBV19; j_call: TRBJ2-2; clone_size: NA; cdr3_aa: CASSIYAGRRTGEATTGELFF; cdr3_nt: TGTGCCAGTAGTATATACGCGGGACGGCGGACGGGAGAGGCTACCACCGGGGAGCTGTTTTTT
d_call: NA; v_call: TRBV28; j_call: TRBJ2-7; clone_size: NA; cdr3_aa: CASSPTRVGGGEQYF; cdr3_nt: TGTGCCAGCAGTCCCACGAGGGTAGGGGGAGGGGAGCAGTACTTC
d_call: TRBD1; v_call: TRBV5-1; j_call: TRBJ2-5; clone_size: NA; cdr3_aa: CASSLRQGADQETQYF; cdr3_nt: TGCGCCAGCAGCTTAAGACAGGGGGCGGATCAAGAGACCCAGTACTTC
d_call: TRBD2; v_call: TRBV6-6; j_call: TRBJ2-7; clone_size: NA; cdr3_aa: CASSYPGEGAYEQYF; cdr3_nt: TGTGCCAGCAGCTACCCGGGGGAGGGAGCCTACGAGCAGTACTTC
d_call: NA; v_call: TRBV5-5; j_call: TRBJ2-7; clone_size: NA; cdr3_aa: CASSYSLLDSYEQYF; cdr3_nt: TGTGCCAGCAGCTACAGTTTGCTGGATTCCTACGAGCAGTACTTC
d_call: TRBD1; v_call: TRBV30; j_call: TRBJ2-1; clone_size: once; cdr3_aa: CAWSVWGQPSYNEQFF; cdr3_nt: TGTGCCTGGAGTGTTTGGGGACAGCCCTCCTACAATGAGCAGTTCTTC
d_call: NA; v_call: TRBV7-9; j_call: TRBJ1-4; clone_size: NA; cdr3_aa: CASSSRRYNEKLFF; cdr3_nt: TGTGCCAGCAGCTCTAGACGGTATAATGAAAAACTGTTTTTT
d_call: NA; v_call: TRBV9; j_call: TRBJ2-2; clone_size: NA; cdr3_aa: CASSFKPGYIGNTGELFF; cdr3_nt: TGTGCCAGCAGCTTTAAGCCCGGGTATATAGGGAACACCGGGGAGCTGTTTTTT
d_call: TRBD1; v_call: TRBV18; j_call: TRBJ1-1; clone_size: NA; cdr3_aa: CASSPGQARNTEAFF; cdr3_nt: TGTGCCAGCTCCCCAGGACAGGCCCGAAATACTGAAGCTTTCTTT
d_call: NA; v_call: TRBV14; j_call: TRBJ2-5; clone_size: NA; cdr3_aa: CASSQETGTETQYF; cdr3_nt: TGTGCCAGCAGCCAAGAAACAGGGACGGAGACCCAGTACTTC
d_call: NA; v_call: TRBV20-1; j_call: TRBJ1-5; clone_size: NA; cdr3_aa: CSAQGNQPQHF; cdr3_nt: TGCAGTGCACAGGGTAATCAGCCCCAGCATTTT
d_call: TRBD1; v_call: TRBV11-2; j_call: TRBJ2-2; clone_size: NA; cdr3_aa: CASSLGQGLGTGELFF; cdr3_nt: TGTGCCAGCAGCTTGGGACAGGGATTAGGCACCGGGGAGCTGTTTTTT
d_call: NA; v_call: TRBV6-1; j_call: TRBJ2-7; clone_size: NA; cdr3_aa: CASSEGLSYEQYF; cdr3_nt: TGTGCCAGCAGTGAAGGACTTAGCTACGAGCAGTACTTC
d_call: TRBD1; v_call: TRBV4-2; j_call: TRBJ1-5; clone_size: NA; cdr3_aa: CASSQSGQGDSAQHF; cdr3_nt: TGTGCCAGCAGCCAGTCGGGACAGGGCGACTCGGCCCAGCATTTT
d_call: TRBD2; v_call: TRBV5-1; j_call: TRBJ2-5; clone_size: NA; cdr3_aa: CASYTSSGRDQETQYF; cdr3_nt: TGCGCCAGCTATACTTCTAGCGGGAGGGACCAAGAGACCCAGTACTTC